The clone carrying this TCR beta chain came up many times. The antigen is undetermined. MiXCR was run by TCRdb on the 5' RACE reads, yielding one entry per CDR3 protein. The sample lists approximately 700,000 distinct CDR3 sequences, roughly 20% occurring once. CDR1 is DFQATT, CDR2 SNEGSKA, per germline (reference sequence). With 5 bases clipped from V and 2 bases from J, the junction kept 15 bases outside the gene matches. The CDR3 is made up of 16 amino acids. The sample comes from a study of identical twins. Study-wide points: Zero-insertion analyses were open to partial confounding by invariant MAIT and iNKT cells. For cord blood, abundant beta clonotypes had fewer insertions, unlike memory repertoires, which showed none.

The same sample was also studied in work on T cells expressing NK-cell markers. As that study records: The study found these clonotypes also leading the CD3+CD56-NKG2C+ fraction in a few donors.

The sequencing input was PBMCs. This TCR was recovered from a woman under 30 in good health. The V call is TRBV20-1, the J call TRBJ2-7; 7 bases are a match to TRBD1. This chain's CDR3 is CSAPRAGDRNTYEQYF. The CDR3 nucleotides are TGCAGTGCTCCACGGGCAGGGGACAGAAACACCTACGAGCAGTACTTC.